This is a list of T cell receptor beta chains from one sample in a study of cytomegalovirus exposure and HLA in healthy donors. TCRdb keeps only in-frame clones here, not all; method: immunoSEQ multiplex PCR. This sample has approximately 170,000 clones, with 73% found just once. Sequencing was carried out using PBMCs. These receptors all stem from a woman between 18 and 29 years old in good health and CMV-seropositive. The CDR3 runs from the conserved cysteine through the conserved F or W. Fields, in order: V gene, D gene, clone size, J gene, CDR3 DNA, CDR3 protein. A D gene is named only where the DNA matches it firmly. Clone size is stated in some rows and not others, as once, few, many or a class when expanded.

TRBV6-6	NA	NA	TRBJ1-2	TGTGCCAGCAGTTACTCGTCGTTCGGGAACTATGGCTACACCTTC	CASSYSSFGNYGYTF
TRBV19	NA	NA	TRBJ1-3	TGTGCCAGTAGTATTCTTGAGGCCTCTGGAGGAAACACCATATATTTT	CASSILEASGGNTIYF
TRBV5-1	NA	NA	TRBJ1-6	TGCGCCAGCAGCACTGGACCAGGGAACTCACCCCTCCACTTT	CASSTGPGNSPLHF
TRBV11-2	TRBD1	NA	TRBJ2-5	TGTGCCAGCAGCCCACCCGGGACAGGGGGAAGGGAGACCCAGTACTTC	CASSPPGTGGRETQYF
TRBV7-3	NA	NA	TRBJ2-5	TGTGCCAGCACCACTCTAGTGGGTCAAGAGACCCAGTACTTC	CASTTLVGQETQYF
TRBV4-3	NA	NA	TRBJ1-5	TGCGCCAGCAGCCAAGATGGCGGACAAAATCAGCCCCAGCATTTT	CASSQDGGQNQPQHF
TRBV7-8	NA	NA	TRBJ2-7	TGTGCCAGCAGCTTAGAGGGGTATGACTACGAGCAGTACTTC	CASSLEGYDYEQYF
TRBV6-1	NA	once	TRBJ2-2	TGTGCCAGCAGTCGGGACATGCAAACCGGGGAGCTGTTTTTT	CASSRDMQTGELFF
TRBV10-3	TRBD1	NA	TRBJ1-1	TGTGCCATCCGGGGGACAGGAGAGAACACTGAAGCTTTCTTT	CAIRGTGENTEAFF
TRBV27	TRBD2	NA	TRBJ2-3	TGTGCCAGCAGCCCTATTAGCGGGGGGGCGCGTGATACGCAGTATTTT	CASSPISGGARDTQYF
TRBV7-6	TRBD1	few	TRBJ2-7	TGTGCCAGCAGCATCGGACAGGGGGCTTACGAGCAGTACTTC	CASSIGQGAYEQYF
TRBV9	TRBD2	NA	TRBJ2-5	TGTGCCAGCAGCGTAGGACTAGCGGGGGGTTTCGAGACCCAGTACTTC	CASSVGLAGGFETQYF
TRBV7-9	NA	NA	TRBJ1-6	TGTGCCAGCAGCTTAATTGCGGGTGGCTCCTATAATTCACCCCTCCACTTT	CASSLIAGGSYNSPLHF
TRBV18	NA	NA	TRBJ1-1	TGTGCCAGCTCACAGAGGAACACTGAAGCTTTCTTT	CASSQRNTEAFF
TRBV12-5	TRBD2	once	TRBJ2-7	TGTGCTAGTGGCCCGGGACTAGCGGCCTACGAGCAGTACTTC	CASGPGLAAYEQYF
TRBV10-3	TRBD1	NA	TRBJ2-5	TGTGCCATCAGTGACAGGGGGTGGGAGACCCAGTACTTC	CAISDRGWETQYF
TRBV18	NA	NA	TRBJ1-3	TGTGCCAGCTCACCGGGCAGGGATGGAAACACCATATATTTT	CASSPGRDGNTIYF
TRBV2	NA	NA	TRBJ2-2	TGTGCCACCGTAGTGAACACCGGGGAGCTGTTTTTT	CATVVNTGELFF
TRBV18	TRBD1	once	TRBJ2-7	TGTGCCAGCTCCTCAACAGGGGGCCACGAGCAGTACTTC	CASSSTGGHEQYF
TRBV30	NA	NA	TRBJ2-2	TGTGCCTGGAGTGTATCGGGGTGGGCGGCCGGGGAGCTGTTTTTT	CAWSVSGWAAGELFF
TRBV25-1	NA	NA	TRBJ1-2	TGTGCCACCAGGGGAGGGGGGGGCTACACCTTC	CATRGGGGYTF
TRBV6-1	TRBD1	NA	TRBJ2-5	TGTGCCAGCCAGACAGGGGATGAGTCCGGGACCCAGTACTTC	CASQTGDESGTQYF
TRBV7-8	TRBD1	few	TRBJ2-7	TGTGCCAGCAGCCCCAGGGGGACAGGCTTTGCTCGGGAGCAGTACTTC	CASSPRGTGFAREQYF
TRBV15	TRBD1	NA	TRBJ2-7	TGTGCCACCAGCCCAGGACAGGGGCCGGCCTACGAGCAGTACTTC	CATSPGQGPAYEQYF
TRBV6-4	TRBD2	NA	TRBJ2-4	TGTGCCAGCAGAGACGGGACTAGCGGGGGGACCTTAGCCAAAAACATTCAGTACTTC	CASRDGTSGGTLAKNIQYF
TRBV7-9	NA	NA	TRBJ1-2	TGTGCCAGCAGCTCCCCCGGGGGACCAGGCTACACCTTC	CASSSPGGPGYTF
TRBV6-5	NA	few	TRBJ1-5	TGTGCCAGCAGTCCCTACAGGGCACGGAATCAGCCCCAGCATTTT	CASSPYRARNQPQHF
TRBV30	NA	NA	TRBJ1-1	TGTGCCTGGAGTTTTTCCGGGGACACTGAAGCTTTCTTT	CAWSFSGDTEAFF
TRBV19	TRBD2	NA	TRBJ2-7	TGTGCCAGTAGTACTTTAGCGGGTGTCTCCTACGAGCAGTACTTC	CASSTLAGVSYEQYF
TRBV28	TRBD1	NA	TRBJ1-2	TGTGCCAGCAGTTTAGACAGGGGCCTTCCTCAGGGTGGCTACACCTTC	CASSLDRGLPQGGYTF
TRBV7-8	NA	once	TRBJ2-3	TGTGCCAGCAGCTTATTGGACACAAAAGCGACAGATACGCAGTATTTT	CASSLLDTKATDTQYF
TRBV4-2	TRBD1	NA	TRBJ1-5	TGTGCCAGCAGCCAAGAACGGACAGGGGGCGGTCAGAGCAATCAGCCCCAGCATTTT	CASSQERTGGGQSNQPQHF
TRBV6-1	NA	NA	TRBJ2-7	TGTGCCAGCAGTCGATGGACGGGGACCTACGAGCAGTACTTC	CASSRWTGTYEQYF
TRBV5-4	NA	few	TRBJ1-4	TGTGCCAGCAGCTTGGAACAGACTGAAAAACTGTTTTTT	CASSLEQTEKLFF
TRBV7-8	NA	NA	TRBJ1-5	TGTGCCAGCAGCTTGGCAGGTTATAGCAATCAGCCCCAGCATTTT	CASSLAGYSNQPQHF
TRBV29-1	TRBD1	NA	TRBJ2-6	TGCAGCGTTGAGGCCCGGGACAGCAGCTCTGGGGCCAACGTCCTGACTTTC	CSVEARDSSSGANVLTF
TRBV5-4	NA	NA	TRBJ1-1	TGTGCCAGCAGCTTGGAACCAGGAATGAACACTGAAGCTTTCTTT	CASSLEPGMNTEAFF
TRBV25-1	NA	NA	TRBJ1-1	TGTGCCAGCAGTGAACAGGCTAACACTGAAGCTTTCTTT	CASSEQANTEAFF
TRBV29-1	NA	NA	TRBJ1-1	TGCAGCGTTGCCGGGGGGGTGAACACTGAAGCTTTCTTT	CSVAGGVNTEAFF
TRBV6-6	NA	many	TRBJ1-1	TGTGCCAGCAGTTACGGGAGGGGCATGAACACTGAAGCTTTCTTT	CASSYGRGMNTEAFF
TRBV6-5	NA	NA	TRBJ1-2	TGTGCCAGCAGTTACGAGGACAGTCGGGGCTACACCTTC	CASSYEDSRGYTF
TRBV7-9	TRBD1	NA	TRBJ2-7	TGTGCCAGCAGTCAGGGGACAGGGAGTACCTACGAGCAGTACTTC	CASSQGTGSTYEQYF
TRBV4-3	NA	NA	TRBJ2-1	TGCGCCAGCAGCCAAGAGTTGCAGGGGCGCTTGAATGAGCAGTTCTTC	CASSQELQGRLNEQFF
TRBV20-1	NA	NA	TRBJ1-1	TGCAGCCCCCGGTTGAACACTGAAGCTTTCTTT	CSPRLNTEAFF
TRBV4-3	TRBD2	NA	TRBJ2-3	TGCGCCAGCAGCCAAGGCGGCACGCGGGGGGGCACAGATACGCAGTATTTT	CASSQGGTRGGTDTQYF
TRBV28	NA	NA	TRBJ1-4	TGTGCCAGCAGTTTAGGGCAGACAAATGAAAAACTGTTTTTT	CASSLGQTNEKLFF
TRBV30	NA	NA	TRBJ1-5	TGTGCCTGGAGTGCGGACAGCATGGGCAATCAGCCCCAGCATTTT	CAWSADSMGNQPQHF
TRBV7-9	TRBD2	once	TRBJ2-7	TGTGCCAGCAGCCGGGGGGAGGGGAGCTCCTACGAGCAGTACTTC	CASSRGEGSSYEQYF
TRBV6-4	NA	NA	TRBJ1-1	TGTGCCAGCAGTCTTGAGATGAACACTGAAGCTTTCTTT	CASSLEMNTEAFF
TRBV4-2	NA	NA	TRBJ1-1	TGTGCCAGCAGCCAAGGGGGAGGGGTGAACACTGAAGCTTTCTTT	CASSQGGGVNTEAFF
TRBV9	NA	NA	TRBJ1-3	TGTGCCAGCAGCGTAGCCCAGGGCTTCTCTGGAAACACCATATATTTT	CASSVAQGFSGNTIYF
TRBV18	NA	NA	TRBJ1-1	TGTGCCAGCTCACCACGCCAAGGGGGTGGCACTGAAGCTTTCTTT	CASSPRQGGGTEAFF
TRBV7-3	TRBD1	NA	TRBJ2-3	TGTGCCAGCAGCTTAAGGGACAGCGGACCAGGAGATACGCAGTATTTT	CASSLRDSGPGDTQYF
TRBV9	NA	once	TRBJ1-3	TGTGCCAGCAGCGTAGGGGCAGCTGGAAACACCATATATTTT	CASSVGAAGNTIYF
TRBV30	TRBD1	NA	TRBJ2-4	TGTGCCTGGGGTCCGGGACAGCGAGGCATTCAGTACTTC	CAWGPGQRGIQYF
TRBV5-1	TRBD1	NA	TRBJ1-2	TGCGCCAGCAGCTTGGCGGGACAGGGAGCGGATGGCTACACCTTC	CASSLAGQGADGYTF
TRBV5-1	NA	NA	TRBJ1-1	TGCGCCAGCAGCTTGGTCCCGGACATCGGGAGTCTAGCTTTCTTT	CASSLVPDIGSLAFF
TRBV7-9	TRBD2	NA	TRBJ2-1	TGTGCCAGCAGACTAGCGCCCCACAATGAGCAGTTCTTC	CASRLAPHNEQFF
TRBV18	TRBD1	NA	TRBJ1-2	TGTGCCAGCTCACCCGGACAGGGGAGTGGCTACACCTTC	CASSPGQGSGYTF